A single T cell receptor beta chain is shown here with its context. What it binds is unknown. These data originate in a study of T cell responses to AZD1222 COVID-19 vaccine. The CDR3 loop spans 15 amino acids. V dropped 3 bases and J dropped 4 bases, with 15 bases sitting between them. The germline gives CDR1 MNHEY, CDR2 SMNVEV (reference sequence). TCRdb's table, derived via immunoSEQ multiplex PCR, lists solely in-frame clones and lacks some. The sample records around 100,000 clones, over 90% being singletons. Study findings and constraints: Repertoire collection took place solely once the T cell response had peaked.

V is TRBV27 and J is TRBJ1-2; maybe TRBD1 (6 bases). The sample here was peripheral blood, taken on day 0 of AZD1222 vaccination. The clonotype originates from an adult in good health. The chain's CDR3 is CASSFNPGVVYGYTF. The DNA for the CDR3 is TGTGCCAGCAGTTTCAATCCAGGGGTGGTCTATGGCTACACCTTC.